The 27 T cell receptor beta chains presented below share a single source sample, sequenced in a study of cytomegalovirus exposure and HLA in healthy donors. This PCR relied on a set of 60 Vbeta primers and 13 Jbeta primers. Assay used: immunoSEQ multiplex PCR; TCRdb lists only in-frame clones, some missing. Among 150,000 to 200,000 clones, around 85% were seen once, and the ten largest hold about 1.8%. Material: PBMCs. The receptor source for this set is a man younger than 35 in good health and CMV-seronegative.

This clone was detected once. V gene TRBV15 combines with J gene TRBJ2-2; D uncertain. V was cut by 3 bases and J by 1 base, with 6 bases left in between. Germline CDR1 and CDR2: LNHNV and YYDKDF (reference sequence). The CDR3 covers 14 residues. The CDR3 sequence: CATSRPGNTGELFF. The CDR3 coding sequence is TGTGCCACCAGCAGGCCCGGGAACACCGGGGAGCTGTTTTTT.

V and J are TRBV30 and TRBJ2-7; possibly TRBD2 for D (7 bases). Germline V gives CDR1 GTSNPN, CDR2 SVGIG (reference sequence). The CDR3 extends over 13 amino acids. Between the trimmed V and J ends, which lost 3 bases and 9 bases, there was a span of 18 bases. CDR3 residues: CAWSQPHREGQYF. Written as DNA, the CDR3 is TGTGCCTGGAGCCAACCCCACAGGGAGGGGCAGTACTTC.

This clone was observed a few times. The rearrangement links TRBV2 to TRBJ1-5; 7 bases are shared with TRBD1. Germline-derived CDR1 and CDR2 are SNHLY and FYNNEI. The CDR3 is made up of 13 amino acids. V lost 6 bases, J lost 7 bases, and 6 bases stayed unmatched. CDR3 amino acids: CASRADRVQPQHF. The DNA of the CDR3 is TGTGCCAGCAGAGCAGACAGGGTCCAGCCCCAGCATTTT.

The V and J genes are TRBV5-1 and TRBJ2-3; tentatively, D is TRBD1 (7 bases). The V gene's germline CDR1 is SGHRS and CDR2 YFSETQ. Trimming took off 2 bases at V and 5 bases at J, with 21 bases between the two ends. The CDR3 has 17 amino acids. CDR3 DNA sequence: TGCGCCAGCAGCTTTTTTGCCAATACCCAGGGGGGAGATACGCAGTATTTT. It encodes CASSFFANTQGGDTQYF.

The chain links TRBV4-3 to TRBJ1-3; the D is unclear. CDR3 length: 16 residues. Trimming removed 0 bases from V and 0 bases from J, with 9 bases in between. In germline, CDR1 is LGHNA, CDR2 YSLEER. CDR3: CASSQDRGYSGNTIYF. In DNA form, the CDR3 reads TGCGCCAGCAGCCAAGATCGGGGATACTCTGGAAACACCATATATTTT.

The chain has TRBV6-5 and TRBJ1-2, with a possible D match to TRBD1 (5 bases). CDR3 size: 12 residues. Germline values: CDR1 MNHEY, CDR2 SVGAGI. With 7 bases removed from V and 4 bases from J, the gap between germline ends came to 10 bases. The CDR3 nucleotides are TGTGCCAGCACCGGACACCCCTATGGCTACACCTTC. This codes for CASTGHPYGYTF.

V usage is TRBV7-3 and J usage is TRBJ2-3; weak D call: TRBD1 (6 bases). Trimming took 4 bases from V and 3 from J, leaving 14 bases between them. Germline values: CDR1 SGHTA, CDR2 FQGTGA. This CDR3 has 15 residues. The CDR3 sequence: CASSSTGIGTDTQYF. The CDR3 DNA reads TGTGCCAGCAGCTCCACAGGGATCGGAACAGATACGCAGTATTTT.

This chain links TRBV6-6 with TRBJ2-3; D remains ambiguous. The CDR3 has 15 amino acids. Germline V lookup: CDR1 MNHNY, CDR2 SVGAGI (reference sequence). The V gene lost 0 bases and the J gene lost 5 bases, with 12 bases spanning the gap. CDR3 amino acids: CASSYSPDAVDTQYF. The CDR3 DNA is TGTGCCAGCAGTTACTCGCCAGATGCAGTAGATACGCAGTATTTT.

The chain recombines TRBV5-1 with TRBJ2-7, with TRBD1 matching 8 bases. CDR3 length: 14 residues. CDR1 SGHRS and CDR2 YFSETQ come from the germline V gene. The junction had 6 bases not matched to a gene; V was cut back by 2 bases and J by 5 bases. Here the CDR3 DNA reads TGCGCCAGCAGCTTCAGGGGGCGCTTAAACGAGCAGTACTTC. Its translation: CASSFRGRLNEQYF.

The gene calls are TRBV5-1 and TRBJ1-1; TRBD1 matches 7 bases. V lost 4 bases to trimming and J lost 5 bases; unmatched junction nucleotides: 8. The CDR3 has 14 residues. Germline V CDR1 and CDR2: SGHRS, YFSETQ. This CDR3 is CASSQTGVRTEAFF. The CDR3 DNA reads TGCGCCAGCAGCCAAACAGGGGTGAGGACTGAAGCTTTCTTT. The full variable domain, its missing parts supplied by reference TRBV5-1 and TRBJ1-1, is KAGVTQTPRYLIKTRGQQVTLSCSPISGHRSVSWYQQTPGQGLQFLFEYFSETQRNKGNFPGRFSGRQFSNSRSEMNVSTLELGDSALYLCASSQTGVRTEAFFGQGTRLTVV.

The V and J genes are TRBV5-5 and TRBJ1-5; D gene unclear. This CDR3 region has 15 residues. Germline-derived CDR1 and CDR2 are SGHKS and YYEKEE (reference sequence). Between the trimmed V and J ends, which lost 1 base and 0 bases, there was a span of 8 bases. The CDR3 DNA follows: TGTGCCAGCAGCTTGATTGTCGGTAGCAATCAGCCCCAGCATTTT. It is translated as CASSLIVGSNQPQHF.

The CDR3 sequence: CASSTSGRAPSYEQYF. CDR3 nucleotide sequence: TGTGCCAGCAGTACTAGCGGGAGGGCCCCCTCCTACGAGCAGTACTTC. This rearrangement joins TRBV28 to TRBJ2-7, with 13 nucleotides matching TRBD2. This CDR3 region has 16 residues. The germline V gene encodes CDR1 MDHEN and CDR2 SYDVKM. The junction had 4 bases not matched to a gene; V was cut back by 5 bases and J by 0 bases.

In this sample, this clone turned up a few times. The chain employs TRBV30 and TRBJ2-7; D unresolved. CDR1 and CDR2 (germline): GTSNPN, SVGIG (reference sequence). V was cut by 0 bases and J by 4 bases, with 10 bases left in between. The CDR3 is 13 amino acids. The DNA for the CDR3 is TGTGCCTGGAGTGTCGAGACTCATTACGAGCAGTACTTC. It translates to CAWSVETHYEQYF.

The CDR3 coding sequence is TGTGCCAGTAGTACTCCTCTAGCGGGGGGGGACACCGGGGAGCTGTTTTTT. It is translated as CASSTPLAGGDTGELFF. The V call is TRBV19, the J call TRBJ2-2; 12 bases align to TRBD2. The CDR3 runs 17 residues. V was pared by 4 bases and J by 3 bases, with 6 bases of the junction left unmatched. Germline CDR1 is LNHDA and CDR2 is SQIVND (reference sequence).

The chain recombines TRBV5-4 with TRBJ2-5; 8 bases map to TRBD2. The last part of the DNA fits TRBJ2-7 better; the J call may be wrong. Germline V CDR1 and CDR2: SGHNT, YYREEE (reference sequence). The CDR3 covers 15 residues. CDR3 in amino acids: CASSLDKREYDEQYF. In DNA form, the CDR3 reads TGTGCCAGCAGCTTGGATAAGCGGGAGTACGACGAGCAGTACTTC.

The chain employs TRBV4-2 and TRBJ1-6, with TRBD1 identical over 7 bases. CDR1 and CDR2 from the germline V gene are LGHNA and YNFKEQ. CDR3 length: 18 residues. Unmatched junction bases numbered 15, after V lost 5 bases and J lost 5 bases. The CDR3: CASSWQRGGQPDNSPLHF. The CDR3 nucleotides are TGTGCCAGCAGCTGGCAGCGGGGGGGACAGCCCGATAATTCACCCCTCCACTTT.

The rearrangement links TRBV6-5 to TRBJ2-7, with D tentatively TRBD1 (6 bases). Germline V gene data show CDR1 as MNHEY and CDR2 as SVGAGI. Between the trimmed V and J ends, which lost 6 bases and 2 bases, there was a span of 17 bases. This CDR3 is built from 15 residues. The DNA for the CDR3 is TGTGCCAGCAGAAGGGGTCCGAGACAGGCCTACGAGCAGTACTTC. This codes for CASRRGPRQAYEQYF.

V is TRBV19 and J is TRBJ2-3, with TRBD1 matching 10 bases. V gave up 8 bases and J gave up 2 bases; unmatched junction bases: 4. The CDR3 covers 14 residues. Germline V gene lookup returns CDR1 LNHDA and CDR2 SQIVND (reference sequence). As DNA, the CDR3 is TGTGCCAGTGGGGACAGGGGCTTCACAGATACGCAGTATTTT. This translates into CASGDRGFTDTQYF. The full variable domain, with the rest looked up from reference TRBV19 and TRBJ2-3, is DGGITQSPKYLFRKEGQNVTLSCEQNLNHDAMYWYRQDPGQGLRLIYYSQIVNDFQKGDIAEGYSVSREKKESFPLTVTSAQKNPTAFYLCASGDRGFTDTQYFGPGTRLTVL.

This clone was picked up one time. The chain recombines TRBV7-2 with TRBJ2-5; the D gene is possibly TRBD1 (6 bases). This CDR3 region has 14 residues. V lost 5 bases, J lost 2 bases, and 12 bases lay in between. Germline loops: CDR1 SGHTA, CDR2 FQGNSA. The chain's CDR3 is CASSPARGQETQYF. The CDR3 bases are TGTGCCAGCAGCCCTGCTAGGGGGCAAGAGACCCAGTACTTC. Complete variable domain (other parts from reference TRBV7-2 and TRBJ2-5): GAGVSQSPSNKVTEKGKDVELRCDPISGHTALYWYRQSLGQGLEFLIYFQGNSAPDKSGLPSDRFSAERTGGSVSTLTIQRTQQEDSAVYLCASSPARGQETQYFGPGTRLLVL.

Regarding this clone: At one of its ends the junction is not consistent with the germline gene, which may arise from a read error. The chain is built from TRBV5-6 and TRBJ2-7, with 9 bases that match TRBD1. The CDR3 covers 14 residues. The germline V gene encodes CDR1 SGHDT and CDR2 YYEEEE. The CDR3, as DNA: TGTACCAGCAGCTTAGACAGGGGGAACTACGAGCAGTACTTC. This translates into CTSSLDRGNYEQYF.

CDR3 protein: CASSLAPNSPLHF. CDR3 bases: TGCGCCAGCAGCTTGGCCCCGAATTCACCCCTCCACTTT. This sequence joins TRBV5-1 and TRBJ1-6; D gene uncertain. The length of the CDR3 is 13 residues. The germline V and J ends were trimmed by 0 bases and 7 bases, with 5 bases remaining between them. From germline, CDR1 is SGHRS and CDR2 YFSETQ.

J is TRBJ2-4 and V is TRBV2; 8 nucleotides line up with TRBD1. With V trimmed by 6 bases and J by 15 bases, 7 bases remained unmatched. CDR1 SNHLY and CDR2 FYNNEI come from the germline V gene. The CDR3 spans 11 residues. This chain's CDR3 is CASRGQGSRYF. The CDR3 DNA is TGTGCCAGCAGAGGACAGGGTTCCCGGTACTTC.

CDR3 coding DNA: TGTGCCAGTAATTGGGGTGGAGGTGAAGCTTTCTTT. This gives the protein CASNWGGGEAFF. This chain connects TRBV19 to TRBJ1-1; no reliable D call. V lost 7 bases, J lost 7 bases, and 13 bases lay in between. The CDR3 spans 12 residues. Looked up from germline, CDR1 is LNHDA and CDR2 is SQIVND (reference sequence).

The chain joins TRBV27 to TRBJ2-3, with D perhaps TRBD2 (5 bases). The CDR3 is made up of 14 amino acids. Trimming took 4 bases from V and 0 from J, leaving 8 bases between them. The germline V gene encodes CDR1 MNHEY and CDR2 SMNVEV (reference sequence). The CDR3 bases are TGTGCCAGCAGTTGGTCGGGGAGCACAGATACGCAGTATTTT. This gives the protein CASSWSGSTDTQYF.

The chain links TRBV29-1 to TRBJ2-7; D gene unclear. V lost 4 bases and J 0 bases, leaving 13 bases between the germline ends. The length of the CDR3 is 14 residues. The germline V gene has CDR1 SQVTM and CDR2 ANQGSEA. Written as DNA, the CDR3 is TGCAGCGTTGTGGATGGGCTCAACTCCTACGAGCAGTACTTC. Translated, it gives CSVVDGLNSYEQYF.

The chain uses TRBV6-5 and TRBJ2-7; maybe TRBD1 (5 bases). The CDR3 covers 15 residues. V lost 6 bases and J 3 bases, leaving 18 bases between the germline ends. From germline, CDR1 is MNHEY and CDR2 SVGAGI. As DNA, the CDR3 is TGTGCCAGCAGCCGCCTGCCAGGGCCCGTCTACGAGCAGTACTTC. Its translation is CASSRLPGPVYEQYF.

The genes are TRBV7-6 and TRBJ1-4, with 8 nucleotides matching TRBD1. In germline, CDR1 is SGHVS, CDR2 FNYEAQ. Unmatched junction bases numbered 6, after V lost 5 bases and J lost 7 bases. CDR3 size: 14 residues. The CDR3 bases are TGTGCCAGCAGCCAGGCAGGGGGCAGTGAAAAACTGTTTTTT. This encodes CASSQAGGSEKLFF.